This T cell receptor (beta chain) comes out of a study of blood T cell repertoires in COVID-19. Study information: Both acute and convalescent COVID-19 samples were obtained from the United States, Italy and Spain. In each case, the material was cDNA or gDNA derived from T cells, B-cell-depleted T cells, or PBMCs.

How the authors handled the data: Reference gene primer amplification in the assay estimated nucleated cell counts. TCRdb keeps only in-frame clones here, not all; method: immunoSEQ multiplex PCR. V, J and clone size are those of that table, while D and trimming were read from the DNA. The repertoire holds around 56,000 clones, with 60% to 80% as singletons. Per the germline V gene, CDR1 is SGDLS and CDR2 is YYNGEE. The length of the CDR3 is 15 residues. V was pared by 0 bases and J by 6 bases, with 13 bases between. The sample was peripheral blood. The sequence was obtained from a man in his sixties with acute or convalescent COVID-19. This chain uses TRBV9 with TRBJ1-3; the D is unclear. CDR3: CASSVATEPLNTIYF. CDR3 sequence (DNA): TGTGCCAGCAGCGTAGCCACAGAGCCTCTAAACACCATATATTTT. The full variable domain, with the rest looked up from reference TRBV9 and TRBJ1-3, is DSGVTQTPKHLITATGQRVTLRCSPRSGDLSVYWYQQSLDQGLQFLIQYYNGEERAKGNILERFSAQQFPDLHSELNLSSLELGDSALYFCASSVATEPLNTIYFGEGSWLTVV.